The entry below describes one T cell receptor (beta chain). The CDR3 extends over 15 amino acids. Germline lookup yields CDR1 SGHNT and CDR2 YYREEE (reference sequence). V lost 2 bases and J 0 bases, leaving 9 bases between the germline ends. The data originate from a study of cytomegalovirus exposure and HLA in healthy donors. PCR employed 60 Vbeta and 13 Jbeta primers. The assay was immunoSEQ multiplex PCR, and TCRdb's table has in-frame clones only and misses some. The sample lists around 120,000 clones, around 63% seen once, with about 9% in the top ten. The sequenced sample consisted of PBMCs. This receptor was obtained from a man aged 35-49 years in good health and CMV-seropositive. V and J are TRBV5-4 and TRBJ2-1; a weak D match, TRBD2 (7 bases). The CDR3 DNA reads TGTGCCAGCAGCTTAGGGGGGGTCTCCTACAATGAGCAGTTCTTC. The encoded protein is CASSLGGVSYNEQFF.